This T cell receptor beta chain is drawn from a study of T cell changes during pregnancy in multiple sclerosis. The data were produced by immunoSEQ multiplex PCR, yet TCRdb's version contains in-frame clones alone and is incomplete. The sample contains about 83,000 clones, about nine tenths of which appear only once. V was clipped by 5 bases and J by 3 bases, with 11 bases between them. This CDR3 is built from 13 residues. Germline V gene lookup returns CDR1 LNHDA and CDR2 SQIVND (reference sequence). The receptor was derived from a female donor in good health, serving as a control in a pregnancy study. Some clones in this sample may be carry-over from other donors' samples. The sequenced sample was PBMCs, obtained in the first trimester of pregnancy. The V call is TRBV19, the J call TRBJ2-7, with D possibly matching TRBD1 (6 bases). The CDR3 DNA reads TGTGCCAGTAGTTTCCAGGGGCTCTACGAGCAGTACTTC. This codes for CASSFQGLYEQYF.